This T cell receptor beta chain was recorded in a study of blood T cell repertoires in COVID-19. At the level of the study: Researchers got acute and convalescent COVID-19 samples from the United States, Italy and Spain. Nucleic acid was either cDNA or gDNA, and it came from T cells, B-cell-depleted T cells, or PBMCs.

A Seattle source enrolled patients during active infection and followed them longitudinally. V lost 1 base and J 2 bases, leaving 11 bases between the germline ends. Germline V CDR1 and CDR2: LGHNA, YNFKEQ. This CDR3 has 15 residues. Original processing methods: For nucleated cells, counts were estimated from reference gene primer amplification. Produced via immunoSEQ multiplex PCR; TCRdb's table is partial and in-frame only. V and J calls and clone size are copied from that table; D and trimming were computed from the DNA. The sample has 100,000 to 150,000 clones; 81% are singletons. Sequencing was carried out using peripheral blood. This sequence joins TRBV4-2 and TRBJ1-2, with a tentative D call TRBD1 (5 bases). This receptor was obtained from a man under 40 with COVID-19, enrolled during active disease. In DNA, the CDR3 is TGTGCCAGCAGCCAAGCCGGGGGGGAGAACTATGGCTACACCTTC. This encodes CASSQAGGENYGYTF.